Included here is one T cell receptor beta chain sequence, with context. No antigen is known for it. No much larger clone is present one base from it, and per-base qualities are unavailable. The CDR3 runs 15 amino acids, cysteine and phenylalanine included. The DNA shown is the 45-base CDR3, in frame from base 1. Trimming at the junction amounts to 7 bases on V and 4 bases on J, and the germline ends lie 19 bases apart. Per the germline V gene, WSHSY is the CDR1 and SAAADI is the CDR2. These data come from a study of CD8 T cells in Susac syndrome (dated by TCRdb to between 2018 and 2021). With regard to the full study: Of the Susac syndrome patients who were sequenced, fewer than ten were in clinical remission while six had clinically active disease. At the time of blood withdrawal, Susac syndrome patients were either therapy-naive, taking corticosteroids (with some also receiving IVIg), or on IVIg alone. The study used repertoire sequencing to test whether antigen drove CD8+ T cell activation and differentiation in Susac syndrome. The investigation overall reported the following: In the CD4+ T cell repertoire of Susac syndrome patients, clonal expansion was not detected. The number of individuals in the TCR sequencing and HLA analysis was acknowledged as relatively small.

Peripheral blood CD8+ and CD4+ T cells from healthy donors, Susac syndrome patients and multiple sclerosis patients were profiled using high-throughput TCR beta sequencing. The Susac syndrome patients fulfilled recently defined diagnostic criteria for definite or probable disease. Bulk CD8+ and CD4+ T cells were purified by magnetic negative isolation, whereas CD8+ TEMRA cells were enriched by FACS. Blood was collected in EDTA tubes and processed within 24 hours, with PBMCs isolated through density gradient centrifugation. PBMCs intended for TCR sequencing were cryopreserved in liquid nitrogen and were subsequently thawed in a 37 degrees C water bath. The sorted or isolated CD4+, CD8+ and CD8+ TEMRA cells had a purity of 90% or higher. RNA was extracted using the RNeasy kit, and roughly 0.5 to 1 ug of the RNA was reverse transcribed with random hexamers. The immunoSEQ multiplex PCR assay, covering 54 Vbeta and 13 Jbeta segments, was used to amplify TCR beta CDR3 regions. PCR amplification bias was corrected using a synthetic template baseline for primer optimization and computational correction. Under the source paper's analysis protocol: Reads were annotated to V, D and J genes according to IMGT and were analyzed with immunoSEQ Analyzer, with only productive sequences retained. Clonality was computed as one minus Shannon entropy normalized by log2 of the number of productive unique sequences. Public and private clones were assessed among the 100 most prevalent clones of each patient and control. A clone was defined as Susac-specific if it was absent from the healthy and MS cohorts, from some 1,100 published viral clones and from other ImmuneACCESS disease sequences. Through fastp at Q25 and MiXCR, TCRdb rebuilt clones from the public reads, retaining in-frame beta chains. Identical CDR3 proteins give one entry, which carries the most common genes and DNA. Clone size and V and J calls follow TCRdb, not the original study. The sample has about 180,000 distinct CDR3 sequences on record, 94% of them singletons. The biggest ten clones account for roughly 0.12% of the sample.

This TCR derives from a human donor with Susac syndrome. Sequenced material: CD4+ T cells from PBMCs. Rearrangement joined TRBV10-2 to TRBJ1-1; the D gene cannot be resolved reliably. The CDR3 protein is CASTGLGGGFTEAFF. The nucleotide sequence reads as follows: TGCGCCAGCACCGGACTAGGCGGTGGGTTCACTGAAGCTTTCTTT.